Listed below are T cell receptor beta chains from one sample, sequenced in a study of T cells after yellow fever vaccination. TCRdb fed the 5' RACE reads into MiXCR, producing one record per CDR3 protein. Seen here are hundreds of thousands of distinct CDR3 sequences, more than 9% observed once, and the top ten hold more than 13%. The sample in question was PBMCs, obtained on the day of the yellow fever booster vaccination. Receptors originate from a man younger than 45 who received the YFV17D yellow fever vaccine. Both conserved end residues are part of each CDR3. Fields, in order: D gene, V gene, J gene, clone size, CDR3 DNA, CDR3 protein. D genes are given only for firm matches. Clone sizes are given selectively: once, few, many, or a class where the clone is expanded.

D gene: NA; V gene: TRBV6-1; J gene: TRBJ2-1; clone size: few; CDR3 DNA: TGTGCCAGCAGAAGTTACTGGGCCCCAGCAAATGAGCAGTTCTTC; CDR3 protein: CASRSYWAPANEQFF
D gene: NA; V gene: TRBV20-1; J gene: TRBJ2-5; clone size: NA; CDR3 DNA: TGCAGTCCGGGCCGGCAGCTCAGGAACTTC; CDR3 protein: CSPGRQLRNF
D gene: NA; V gene: TRBV20-1; J gene: TRBJ2-3; clone size: few; CDR3 DNA: TGCAGTGCTATCTTAATCGCCGTACTAGAGCCCACAGATACGCAGTATTTT; CDR3 protein: CSAILIAVLEPTDTQYF
D gene: TRBD2; V gene: TRBV19; J gene: TRBJ2-3; clone size: NA; CDR3 DNA: TGTGCCAGTAGTAGGACTAGCGGGCCTAGCACAGATACGCAGTATTTT; CDR3 protein: CASSRTSGPSTDTQYF
D gene: TRBD1; V gene: TRBV7-2; J gene: TRBJ1-3; clone size: NA; CDR3 DNA: TGTGCCAGCAGCACCCGGACAGGGAAGGGCTCTGGAAACACCATATATTTT; CDR3 protein: CASSTRTGKGSGNTIYF
D gene: TRBD2; V gene: TRBV20-1; J gene: TRBJ2-3; clone size: few; CDR3 DNA: TGCAGTGCAAGGCGGCTAGCGGGAGGCTCAGATACGCAGTATTTT; CDR3 protein: CSARRLAGGSDTQYF
D gene: TRBD1; V gene: TRBV19; J gene: TRBJ2-7; clone size: NA; CDR3 DNA: TGTGCCAGTAGTGTAGCCGGGACAGGGGAGTACGAGCAGTACTTC; CDR3 protein: CASSVAGTGEYEQYF
D gene: NA; V gene: TRBV7-6; J gene: TRBJ1-1; clone size: NA; CDR3 DNA: TGTGCCAGCAAGGTCGGGACAACCCCCGGGAGAGCTTTCTTT; CDR3 protein: CASKVGTTPGRAFF
D gene: NA; V gene: TRBV5-4; J gene: TRBJ2-1; clone size: NA; CDR3 DNA: TGTGCCAGCAGCTCGGCACTAGAGGTCAATGAGCAGTTCTTC; CDR3 protein: CASSSALEVNEQFF
D gene: NA; V gene: TRBV14; J gene: TRBJ2-2; clone size: few; CDR3 DNA: TGTGCCAGCAGCCAAGTTATGCCTCCCACCGGGGAGCTGTTTTTT; CDR3 protein: CASSQVMPPTGELFF
D gene: TRBD2; V gene: TRBV7-8; J gene: TRBJ2-2; clone size: few; CDR3 DNA: TGTGCCAGCAGCTTAGCTCCGGGACTAGCGTCCACCGGGGAGCTGTTTTTT; CDR3 protein: CASSLAPGLASTGELFF
D gene: NA; V gene: TRBV6-2/TRBV6-3; J gene: TRBJ2-3; clone size: NA; CDR3 DNA: TGTGCCAGCAGTTTCGTCGGGACGGGGGATACGCAGTATTTT; CDR3 protein: CASSFVGTGDTQYF
D gene: NA; V gene: TRBV6-5; J gene: TRBJ2-6; clone size: NA; CDR3 DNA: TGTGCCAGCAGTTACAGCGGACGAGGCTCTGGGGCCAACGTCCTGACTTTC; CDR3 protein: CASSYSGRGSGANVLTF
D gene: NA; V gene: TRBV23-1; J gene: TRBJ2-1; clone size: few; CDR3 DNA: TGCGCCAGGCCAGGGGTCGAGTTCTTC; CDR3 protein: CARPGVEFF
D gene: NA; V gene: TRBV7-2; J gene: TRBJ2-7; clone size: NA; CDR3 DNA: TGTGCCAGCAGCTTAGCGCGTTCTCGCGGGCTTAAAGACGAGCAGTACTTC; CDR3 protein: CASSLARSRGLKDEQYF
D gene: TRBD2; V gene: TRBV29-1; J gene: TRBJ2-1; clone size: many; CDR3 DNA: TGCAGCGGTGGGAGGGCCCTAAATGAGCAGTTCTTC; CDR3 protein: CSGGRALNEQFF
D gene: NA; V gene: TRBV2; J gene: TRBJ2-3; clone size: NA; CDR3 DNA: TGTGCCAGCAGGGCTCAGGGGCCTACGCAGTATTTT; CDR3 protein: CASRAQGPTQYF
D gene: NA; V gene: TRBV10-3; J gene: TRBJ2-7; clone size: few; CDR3 DNA: TGTGCCATCAGTGTTGGACCCGAGGCATCCGAGCAGTACTTC; CDR3 protein: CAISVGPEASEQYF
D gene: NA; V gene: TRBV18; J gene: TRBJ2-7; clone size: NA; CDR3 DNA: TGTGCCAGCTCACCGTCTACTATCTCCTACGAGCAGTACTTC; CDR3 protein: CASSPSTISYEQYF
D gene: NA; V gene: TRBV2; J gene: TRBJ1-5; clone size: few; CDR3 DNA: TGTGCCAGCAGAAGATCCTTGCGCGGCCAGCCCCAGCATTTT; CDR3 protein: CASRRSLRGQPQHF
D gene: TRBD2; V gene: TRBV27; J gene: TRBJ2-1; clone size: few; CDR3 DNA: TGTGCCAGCAGTCCAGGGGCTAGCGGGAGGGCCCTGGGCAATGAGCAGTTCTTC; CDR3 protein: CASSPGASGRALGNEQFF
D gene: TRBD1; V gene: TRBV5-4; J gene: TRBJ1-1; clone size: NA; CDR3 DNA: TGTGCCAGCAGCTTAGACCGGGGACAGGGAGGGGGTGAAGCTTTCTTT; CDR3 protein: CASSLDRGQGGGEAFF
D gene: NA; V gene: TRBV4-3; J gene: TRBJ2-2; clone size: NA; CDR3 DNA: TGCGCCAGCAGCCAAGAACGGATCGATTCAGGGACCGGGGAGCTGTTTTTT; CDR3 protein: CASSQERIDSGTGELFF
D gene: NA; V gene: TRBV6-2/TRBV6-3; J gene: TRBJ2-1; clone size: NA; CDR3 DNA: TGTGCCAGCAGTTACGTGCGGGAGCAGTTCTTC; CDR3 protein: CASSYVREQFF
D gene: TRBD2; V gene: TRBV20-1; J gene: TRBJ2-1; clone size: NA; CDR3 DNA: TGCAGTGCTAGAGATGCAGCGGGAGGGAGAAGCTCCTACAATGAGCAGTTCTTC; CDR3 protein: CSARDAAGGRSSYNEQFF
D gene: TRBD2; V gene: TRBV19; J gene: TRBJ2-5; clone size: few; CDR3 DNA: TGTGCCAGTAGTGAGACTAGCGGTGAAGAGACCCAGTACTTC; CDR3 protein: CASSETSGEETQYF
D gene: NA; V gene: TRBV29-1; J gene: TRBJ2-2; clone size: few; CDR3 DNA: TGCAGCGTTGCAAAACAAAACACCGGGGAGCTGTTTTTT; CDR3 protein: CSVAKQNTGELFF
D gene: NA; V gene: TRBV2; J gene: TRBJ2-5; clone size: few; CDR3 DNA: TGTGCCAGCGACAGGGACCGGACTAGCCATAAGACCCAGTACTTC; CDR3 protein: CASDRDRTSHKTQYF
D gene: NA; V gene: TRBV15; J gene: TRBJ2-5; clone size: NA; CDR3 DNA: TGTGCCACCAGCAGAGTTCCCTCGTACCAAGAGACCCAGTACTTC; CDR3 protein: CATSRVPSYQETQYF
D gene: NA; V gene: TRBV11-2; J gene: TRBJ2-3; clone size: NA; CDR3 DNA: TGTGCCAGCAGCCCGCGTGTAGCAGATACGCAGTATTTT; CDR3 protein: CASSPRVADTQYF
D gene: NA; V gene: TRBV19; J gene: TRBJ1-1; clone size: once; CDR3 DNA: TGTGCCAGTAGTATGAAGGAAAACACTGAAGCTTTCTTT; CDR3 protein: CASSMKENTEAFF
D gene: NA; V gene: TRBV5-6; J gene: TRBJ2-2; clone size: NA; CDR3 DNA: TGTGCCAGCAGCTTGGTTTCTGCTAGCGCTTTCACCGGGGAGCTGTTTTTT; CDR3 protein: CASSLVSASAFTGELFF
D gene: TRBD2; V gene: TRBV6-1; J gene: TRBJ2-7; clone size: many; CDR3 DNA: TGTGCCAGCAGTGTAGCGGGAGGGACCTACGAGCAGTACTTC; CDR3 protein: CASSVAGGTYEQYF
D gene: NA; V gene: TRBV6-1; J gene: TRBJ2-3; clone size: NA; CDR3 DNA: TGTGCCAGCACCGAACAGCTCGGGGGCACAGATACGCAGTATTTT; CDR3 protein: CASTEQLGGTDTQYF
D gene: TRBD2; V gene: TRBV23-1; J gene: TRBJ2-1; clone size: NA; CDR3 DNA: TGCGCCAGCAGTCGACCCGGGACTAGCGGGGGGGTGGAGCAGTTCTTC; CDR3 protein: CASSRPGTSGGVEQFF
D gene: NA; V gene: TRBV15; J gene: TRBJ2-3; clone size: NA; CDR3 DNA: TGTGCCACCAGCAGAGAAGATTACACAGATACGCAGTATTTT; CDR3 protein: CATSREDYTDTQYF
D gene: NA; V gene: TRBV12-3/TRBV12-4; J gene: TRBJ1-4; clone size: few; CDR3 DNA: TGTGCCAGCAGTTTGCGGGCAGGGTCGAATGAAAAACTGTTTTTT; CDR3 protein: CASSLRAGSNEKLFF
D gene: NA; V gene: TRBV20-1; J gene: TRBJ1-2; clone size: few; CDR3 DNA: TGCAGTGCTAGAAGCTATGGCTACACCTTC; CDR3 protein: CSARSYGYTF
D gene: NA; V gene: TRBV15; J gene: TRBJ2-5; clone size: NA; CDR3 DNA: TGTGCCACCAGCAGCCTGACAATACGGAGGGCGGGAGAGACCCAGTACTTC; CDR3 protein: CATSSLTIRRAGETQYF
D gene: NA; V gene: TRBV7-8; J gene: TRBJ2-1; clone size: NA; CDR3 DNA: TGTGCCAGCAGCTTTGGTAGCCCAAGCCCCAATGAGCAGTTCTTC; CDR3 protein: CASSFGSPSPNEQFF
D gene: NA; V gene: TRBV27; J gene: TRBJ2-6; clone size: NA; CDR3 DNA: TGTGCCAGCACCCTGAGCGTAAGACTCTCTGGGGCCAACGTCCTGACTTTC; CDR3 protein: CASTLSVRLSGANVLTF
D gene: NA; V gene: TRBV4-1; J gene: TRBJ1-5; clone size: NA; CDR3 DNA: TGCGCCAGCAGCCAAATCCAGGGCAATCAGCCCCAGCATTTT; CDR3 protein: CASSQIQGNQPQHF
D gene: NA; V gene: TRBV6-1; J gene: TRBJ2-2; clone size: NA; CDR3 DNA: TGTGCCAGCGGCGGAAGGGCAGCGAACACCGGGGAGCTGTTTTTT; CDR3 protein: CASGGRAANTGELFF
D gene: TRBD2; V gene: TRBV28; J gene: TRBJ2-4; clone size: NA; CDR3 DNA: TGTGCCAGCAGTGAGCGGACTAGCGGGAGACCAGACATTCAGTACTTC; CDR3 protein: CASSERTSGRPDIQYF
D gene: TRBD2; V gene: TRBV9; J gene: TRBJ2-2; clone size: few; CDR3 DNA: TGTGCCAGCAGCGATAGCGGGAGTGTTGGCGGGGAGCTGTTTTTT; CDR3 protein: CASSDSGSVGGELFF
D gene: TRBD1; V gene: TRBV20-1; J gene: TRBJ1-1; clone size: NA; CDR3 DNA: TGCAGTGCGGACAGGGAGTGGAGCACTGAAGCTTTCTTT; CDR3 protein: CSADREWSTEAFF
D gene: TRBD2; V gene: TRBV20-1; J gene: TRBJ2-1; clone size: few; CDR3 DNA: TGCAGTGCTAGATCCGGGACTAGCGGTCCGAGGATGGATGAGCAGTTCTTC; CDR3 protein: CSARSGTSGPRMDEQFF
D gene: NA; V gene: TRBV20-1; J gene: TRBJ2-1; clone size: NA; CDR3 DNA: TGCAGTGCTAGTTTGGGGGGGCCTGACAATGAGCAGTTCTTC; CDR3 protein: CSASLGGPDNEQFF
D gene: TRBD1; V gene: TRBV12-3/TRBV12-4; J gene: TRBJ2-1; clone size: NA; CDR3 DNA: TGTGCCAGCAGTTGGGGACAGGCCTTCAATGAGCAGTTCTTC; CDR3 protein: CASSWGQAFNEQFF
D gene: NA; V gene: TRBV2; J gene: TRBJ2-2; clone size: few; CDR3 DNA: TGTGCCAGCGGGAGCCTCACCGGGGAGCTGTTTTTT; CDR3 protein: CASGSLTGELFF
D gene: NA; V gene: TRBV6-1; J gene: TRBJ2-2; clone size: NA; CDR3 DNA: TGTGCCAGCAGTGGGGGGCGGGAGAACACCGGGGAGCTGTTTTTT; CDR3 protein: CASSGGRENTGELFF
D gene: TRBD2; V gene: TRBV5-1; J gene: TRBJ2-5; clone size: many; CDR3 DNA: TGCGCCAGCAAGCTAGCGGGAACTGAGACCCAGTACTTC; CDR3 protein: CASKLAGTETQYF
D gene: NA; V gene: TRBV25-1; J gene: TRBJ1-2; clone size: few; CDR3 DNA: TGTGCCAGCAGTGAACTTTGGCGCGCCTCTGGCTACACCTTC; CDR3 protein: CASSELWRASGYTF
D gene: NA; V gene: TRBV7-2; J gene: TRBJ2-1; clone size: few; CDR3 DNA: TGTGCCAGCAGCTTTCAGGGAGGAACCTACAATGAGCAGTTCTTC; CDR3 protein: CASSFQGGTYNEQFF
D gene: NA; V gene: TRBV5-6; J gene: TRBJ2-1; clone size: NA; CDR3 DNA: TGTGCCAGCAGCTCGACAGACTACAATGAGCAGTTCTTC; CDR3 protein: CASSSTDYNEQFF